This T cell receptor (beta chain) is from a study of shared clonotypes between healthy human individuals. Study results and caveats: Estimated richness values were generally larger in naive subsets than in memory subsets. Sequencing of the sorted subsets was shown by rarefaction to be incomplete despite large depth.

The V gene lost 0 bases and the J gene lost 4 bases, with 10 bases spanning the gap. The CDR3 is made up of 14 amino acids. Germline CDR1 SGDLS, CDR2 YYNGEE. TCRdb keeps only in-frame clones here, not all; method: immunoSEQ multiplex PCR. Of roughly 700,000 clones listed, around 90% are singletons. This clone was seen a few times. As yet, its antigen is unknown. V is TRBV9 and J is TRBJ2-5; tentatively, D is TRBD2 (5 bases). The sequenced material came from memory CD8+ T cells from PBMCs. The subset denotes: CD45RO+ cells pooled with CCR7-negative TemRA cells. The clonotype originates from a man aged 18 to 29 in good health. Some clones in this sample may be carry-over from other donors' samples. The DNA for the CDR3 is TGTGCCAGCAGCGTAGTCGAGGGCCTAGAGACCCAGTACTTC. Amino acid sequence: CASSVVEGLETQYF.